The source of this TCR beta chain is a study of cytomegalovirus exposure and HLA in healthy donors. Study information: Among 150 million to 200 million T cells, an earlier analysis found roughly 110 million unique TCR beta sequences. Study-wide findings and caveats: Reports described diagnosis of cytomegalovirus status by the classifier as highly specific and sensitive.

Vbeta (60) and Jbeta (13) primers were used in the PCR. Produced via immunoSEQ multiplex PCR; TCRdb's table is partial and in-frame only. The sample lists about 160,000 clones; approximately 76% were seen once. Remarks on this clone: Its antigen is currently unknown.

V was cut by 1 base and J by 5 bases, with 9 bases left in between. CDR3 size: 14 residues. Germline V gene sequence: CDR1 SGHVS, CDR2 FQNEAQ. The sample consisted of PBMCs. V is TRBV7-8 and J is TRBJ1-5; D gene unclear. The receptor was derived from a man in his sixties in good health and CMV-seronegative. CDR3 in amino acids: CASSLVAGDQPQHF. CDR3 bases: TGTGCCAGCAGCTTAGTGGCCGGGGATCAGCCCCAGCATTTT.